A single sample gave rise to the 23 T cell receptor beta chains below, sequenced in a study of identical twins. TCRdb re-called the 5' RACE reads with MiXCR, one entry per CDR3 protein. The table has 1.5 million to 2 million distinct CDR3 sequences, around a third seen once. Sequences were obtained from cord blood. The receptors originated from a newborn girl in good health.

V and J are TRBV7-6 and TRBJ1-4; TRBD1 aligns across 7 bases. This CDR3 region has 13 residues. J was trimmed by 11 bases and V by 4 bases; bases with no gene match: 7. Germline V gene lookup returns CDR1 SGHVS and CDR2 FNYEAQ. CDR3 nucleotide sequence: TGTGCCAGCAGCTGGGGGGAACAGGGGAAACTGTTTTTT. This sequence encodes CASSWGEQGKLFF.

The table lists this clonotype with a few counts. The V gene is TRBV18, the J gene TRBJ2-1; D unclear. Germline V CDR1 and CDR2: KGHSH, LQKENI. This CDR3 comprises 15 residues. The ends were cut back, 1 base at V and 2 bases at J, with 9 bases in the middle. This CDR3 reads CASSPRVDAYNEQFF. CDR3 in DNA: TGTGCCAGCTCACCACGGGTGGACGCCTACAATGAGCAGTTCTTC.

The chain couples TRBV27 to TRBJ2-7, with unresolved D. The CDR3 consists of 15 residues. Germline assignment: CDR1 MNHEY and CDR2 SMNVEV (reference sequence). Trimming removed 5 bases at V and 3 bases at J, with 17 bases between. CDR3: CASSLRGLPNYEQYF. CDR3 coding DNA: TGTGCCAGCAGTCTCCGTGGGTTGCCTAACTACGAGCAGTACTTC.

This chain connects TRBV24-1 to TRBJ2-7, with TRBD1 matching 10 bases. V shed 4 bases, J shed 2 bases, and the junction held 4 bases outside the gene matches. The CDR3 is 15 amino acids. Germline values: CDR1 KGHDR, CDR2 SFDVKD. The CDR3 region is CATSDSGQGAYEQYF. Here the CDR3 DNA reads TGTGCCACCAGTGACTCTGGACAGGGGGCCTACGAGCAGTACTTC.

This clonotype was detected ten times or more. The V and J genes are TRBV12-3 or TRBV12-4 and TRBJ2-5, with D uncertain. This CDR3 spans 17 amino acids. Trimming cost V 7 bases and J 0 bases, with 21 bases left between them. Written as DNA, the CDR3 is TGTGCCAGCAATTCCGGATCGGTCTACCTCGACCAAGAGACCCAGTACTTC. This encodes CASNSGSVYLDQETQYF.

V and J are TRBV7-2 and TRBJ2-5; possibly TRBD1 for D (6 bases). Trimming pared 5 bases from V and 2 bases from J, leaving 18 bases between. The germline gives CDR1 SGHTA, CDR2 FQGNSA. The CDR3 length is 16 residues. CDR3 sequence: CASSTQTSRGQETQYF. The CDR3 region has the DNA TGTGCCAGCAGCACCCAAACCTCCAGGGGTCAAGAGACCCAGTACTTC.

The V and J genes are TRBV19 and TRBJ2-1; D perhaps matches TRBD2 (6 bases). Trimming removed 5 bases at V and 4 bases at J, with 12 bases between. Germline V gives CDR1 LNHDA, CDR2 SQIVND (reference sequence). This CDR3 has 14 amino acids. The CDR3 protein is CASSAGWSYNEQFF. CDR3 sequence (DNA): TGTGCCAGTAGTGCGGGATGGTCGTACAATGAGCAGTTCTTC.

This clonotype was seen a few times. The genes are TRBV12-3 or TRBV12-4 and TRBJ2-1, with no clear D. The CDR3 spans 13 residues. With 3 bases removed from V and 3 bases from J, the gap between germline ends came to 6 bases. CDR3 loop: CASSFNFYNEQFF. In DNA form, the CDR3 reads TGTGCCAGCAGTTTTAACTTCTACAATGAGCAGTTCTTC.

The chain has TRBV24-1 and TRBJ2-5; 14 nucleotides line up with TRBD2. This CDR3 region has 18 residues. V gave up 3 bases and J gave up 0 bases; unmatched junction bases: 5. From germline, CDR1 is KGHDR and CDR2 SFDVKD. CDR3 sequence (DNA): TGTGCCACCAGTGATCGGACTAGCGGGAGGCCGTACCAAGAGACCCAGTACTTC. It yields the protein CATSDRTSGRPYQETQYF.

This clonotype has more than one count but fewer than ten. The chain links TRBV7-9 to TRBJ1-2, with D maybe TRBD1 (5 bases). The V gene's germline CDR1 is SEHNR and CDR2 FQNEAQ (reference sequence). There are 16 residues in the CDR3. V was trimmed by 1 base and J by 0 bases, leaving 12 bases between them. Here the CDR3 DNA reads TGTGCCAGCAGCTTAGTTGGGACTGACCCTAACTATGGCTACACCTTC. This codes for CASSLVGTDPNYGYTF.

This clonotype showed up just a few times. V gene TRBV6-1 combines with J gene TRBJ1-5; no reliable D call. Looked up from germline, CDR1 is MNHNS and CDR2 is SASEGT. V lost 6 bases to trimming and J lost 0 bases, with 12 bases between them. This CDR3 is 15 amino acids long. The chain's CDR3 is CASREQPYSNQPQHF. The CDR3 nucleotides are TGTGCCAGCAGGGAACAGCCTTATAGCAATCAGCCCCAGCATTTT.

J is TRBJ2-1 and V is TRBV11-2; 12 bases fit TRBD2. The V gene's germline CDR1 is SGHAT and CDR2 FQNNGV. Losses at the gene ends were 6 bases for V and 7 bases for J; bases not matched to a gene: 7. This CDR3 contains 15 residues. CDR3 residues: CASSLTSGGINEQFF. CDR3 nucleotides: TGTGCCAGCAGTCTTACTAGCGGGGGGATAAATGAGCAGTTCTTC.

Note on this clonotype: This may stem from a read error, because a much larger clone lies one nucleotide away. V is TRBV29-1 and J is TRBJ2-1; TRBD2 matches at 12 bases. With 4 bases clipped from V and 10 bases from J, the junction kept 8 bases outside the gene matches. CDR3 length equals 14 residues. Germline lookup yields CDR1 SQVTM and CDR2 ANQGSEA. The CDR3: CSVAGLAGPYEQFF. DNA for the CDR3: TGCAGCGTTGCCGGACTAGCGGGACCCTACGAGCAGTTCTTC.

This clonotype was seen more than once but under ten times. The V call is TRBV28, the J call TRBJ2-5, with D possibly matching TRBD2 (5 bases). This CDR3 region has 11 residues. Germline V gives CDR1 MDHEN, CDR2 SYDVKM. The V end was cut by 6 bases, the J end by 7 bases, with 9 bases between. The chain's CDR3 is CASSWAGTQYF. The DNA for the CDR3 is TGTGCCAGCAGCTGGGCGGGGACCCAGTACTTC.

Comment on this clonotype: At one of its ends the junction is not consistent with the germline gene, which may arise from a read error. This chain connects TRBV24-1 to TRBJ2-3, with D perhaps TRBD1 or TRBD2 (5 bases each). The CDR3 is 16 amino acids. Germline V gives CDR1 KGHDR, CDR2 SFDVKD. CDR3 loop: CSTSDPRGRITDTQYF. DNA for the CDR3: TGTTCCACCAGTGATCCCCGGGGACGGATCACAGATACGCAGTATTTT.

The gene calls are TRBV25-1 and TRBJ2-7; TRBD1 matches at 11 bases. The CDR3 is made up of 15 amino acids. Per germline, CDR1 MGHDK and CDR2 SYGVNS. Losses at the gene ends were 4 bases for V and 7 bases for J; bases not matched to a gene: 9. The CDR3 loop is CASSGRDRGLREQYF. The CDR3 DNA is TGTGCCAGCAGTGGCCGGGACAGGGGGTTGAGGGAGCAGTACTTC.

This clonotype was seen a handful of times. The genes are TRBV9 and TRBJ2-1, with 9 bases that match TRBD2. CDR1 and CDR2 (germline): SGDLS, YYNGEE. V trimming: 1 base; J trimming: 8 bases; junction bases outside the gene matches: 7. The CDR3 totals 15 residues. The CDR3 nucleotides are TGTGCCAGCAGCGTATCACTAGCGGGCGGCGATGAGCAGTTCTTC. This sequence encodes CASSVSLAGGDEQFF.

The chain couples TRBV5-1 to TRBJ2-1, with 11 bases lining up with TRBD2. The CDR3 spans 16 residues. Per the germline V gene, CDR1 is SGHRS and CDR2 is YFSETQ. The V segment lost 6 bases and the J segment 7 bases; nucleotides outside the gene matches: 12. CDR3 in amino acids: CASNPTSGVLGNEQFF. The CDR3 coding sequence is TGCGCCAGCAACCCGACTAGCGGGGTCCTGGGTAATGAGCAGTTCTTC.

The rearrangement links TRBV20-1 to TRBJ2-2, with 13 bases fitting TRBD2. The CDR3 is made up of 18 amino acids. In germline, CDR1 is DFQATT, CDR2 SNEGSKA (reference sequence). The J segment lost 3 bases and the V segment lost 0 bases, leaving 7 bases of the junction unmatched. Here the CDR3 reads CSARDPLAGGPDTGELFF. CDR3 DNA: TGCAGTGCTAGAGATCCACTAGCGGGGGGGCCCGACACCGGGGAGCTGTTTTTT.

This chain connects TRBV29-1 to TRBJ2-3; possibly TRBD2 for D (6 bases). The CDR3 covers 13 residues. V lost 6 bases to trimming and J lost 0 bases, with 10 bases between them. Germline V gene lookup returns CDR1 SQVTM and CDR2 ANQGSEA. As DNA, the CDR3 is TGCAGCGTGAAGGAGGGCAGCACAGATACGCAGTATTTT. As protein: CSVKEGSTDTQYF.

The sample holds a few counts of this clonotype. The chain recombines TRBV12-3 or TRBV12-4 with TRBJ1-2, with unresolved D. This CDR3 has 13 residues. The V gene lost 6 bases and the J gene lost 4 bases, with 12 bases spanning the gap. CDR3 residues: CASSPGVTYGYTF. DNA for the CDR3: TGTGCCAGCAGCCCCGGGGTCACCTATGGCTACACCTTC.

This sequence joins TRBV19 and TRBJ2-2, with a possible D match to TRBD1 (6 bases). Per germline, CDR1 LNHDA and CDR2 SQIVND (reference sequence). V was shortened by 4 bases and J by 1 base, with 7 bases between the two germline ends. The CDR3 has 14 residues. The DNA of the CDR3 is TGTGCCAGTAGTACGACAGGGAACACCGGGGAGCTGTTTTTT. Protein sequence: CASSTTGNTGELFF.

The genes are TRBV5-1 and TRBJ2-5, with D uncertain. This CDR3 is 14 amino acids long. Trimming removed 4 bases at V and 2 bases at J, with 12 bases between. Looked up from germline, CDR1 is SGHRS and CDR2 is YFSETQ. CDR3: CASSPRSLQETQYF. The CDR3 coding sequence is TGCGCCAGCAGCCCCAGGTCCTTGCAAGAGACCCAGTACTTC.